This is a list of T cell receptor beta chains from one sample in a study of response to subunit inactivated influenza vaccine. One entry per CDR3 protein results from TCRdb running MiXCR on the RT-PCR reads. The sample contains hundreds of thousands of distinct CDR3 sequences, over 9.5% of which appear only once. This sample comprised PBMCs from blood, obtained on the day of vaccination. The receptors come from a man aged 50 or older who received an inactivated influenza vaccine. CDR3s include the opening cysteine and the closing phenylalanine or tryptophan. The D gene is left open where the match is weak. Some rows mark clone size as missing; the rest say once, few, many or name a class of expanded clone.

CDR3nt: TGCGCCAGCAGCCAAGACCGCTCCCAAGCAGGGACCCAGTACTTC
CDR3aa: CASSQDRSQAGTQYF
v_gene: TRBV4-3
abundance: -
j_gene: TRBJ2-5
len: 15
d_gene: -

CDR3nt: TGCGCCAGCAGCCAACACTTTACAAGGAACACTGAAGCTTTCTTT
CDR3aa: CASSQHFTRNTEAFF
v_gene: TRBV4-1
abundance: many
j_gene: TRBJ1-1
len: 15
d_gene: -

CDR3nt: TGTGCCAGCACCCCCTGGGACCGAGTGCCAGATACGCAGTATTTT
CDR3aa: CASTPWDRVPDTQYF
v_gene: TRBV28
abundance: few
j_gene: TRBJ2-3
len: 15
d_gene: -

CDR3nt: TGTGCCAGCAGCTTGATGTCTCTAGGGAATGAGCAGTTCTTC
CDR3aa: CASSLMSLGNEQFF
v_gene: TRBV5-5
abundance: few
j_gene: TRBJ2-1
len: 14
d_gene: -

CDR3nt: TGTGCCAGCAAAGAGGGATCTGGAAACACCATATATTTT
CDR3aa: CASKEGSGNTIYF
v_gene: TRBV6-6
abundance: -
j_gene: TRBJ1-3
len: 13
d_gene: -

CDR3nt: TGTGCCAGCAGTTTGCTAGCGGGAGGGCCCTACGGTGGGGAGCTGTTTTTT
CDR3aa: CASSLLAGGPYGGELFF
v_gene: TRBV28
abundance: many
j_gene: TRBJ2-2
len: 17
d_gene: TRBD2

CDR3nt: TGTGCCAGTAGTATGAGTGGGCAGGGTGTCTACGAGCAGTACTTC
CDR3aa: CASSMSGQGVYEQYF
v_gene: TRBV19
abundance: few
j_gene: TRBJ2-7
len: 15
d_gene: -

CDR3nt: TGCGCCAGCAGCTTGGGGGGCAGTAGTACCGAGCAGTACTTC
CDR3aa: CASSLGGSSTEQYF
v_gene: TRBV5-1
abundance: -
j_gene: TRBJ2-7
len: 14
d_gene: -

CDR3nt: TGCAGCGTAACGTCGGGGAAAGATGGCTACACCTTC
CDR3aa: CSVTSGKDGYTF
v_gene: TRBV29-1
abundance: few
j_gene: TRBJ1-2
len: 12
d_gene: -

CDR3nt: TGCAGTGCAGTGGACGTGAACACTGAAGCTTTCTTT
CDR3aa: CSAVDVNTEAFF
v_gene: TRBV20-1
abundance: -
j_gene: TRBJ1-1
len: 12
d_gene: -

CDR3nt: TGTGCCTGGAGTCAAGCGGGAGGGGGAGAGCAGTTCTTC
CDR3aa: CAWSQAGGGEQFF
v_gene: TRBV30
abundance: few
j_gene: TRBJ2-1
len: 13
d_gene: TRBD2

CDR3nt: TGTGCCAGCAGTTGGGCGCGGGGGGACACAGATACGCAGTATTTT
CDR3aa: CASSWARGDTDTQYF
v_gene: TRBV12-3/TRBV12-4
abundance: -
j_gene: TRBJ2-3
len: 15
d_gene: TRBD2

CDR3nt: TGTGCCAGCAGCCAGAGACGGCTCAATGAGCAGTTCTTC
CDR3aa: CASSQRRLNEQFF
v_gene: TRBV14
abundance: -
j_gene: TRBJ2-1
len: 13
d_gene: -

CDR3nt: TGTGCCAGCAGTTACAACGACAGGGACTTGGAGACCCAGTACTTC
CDR3aa: CASSYNDRDLETQYF
v_gene: TRBV6-5
abundance: -
j_gene: TRBJ2-5
len: 15
d_gene: -

CDR3nt: TGCAGTGCTAGTAGGGCTACGGGGACCTACGAGCAGTACTTC
CDR3aa: CSASRATGTYEQYF
v_gene: TRBV20-1
abundance: -
j_gene: TRBJ2-7
len: 14
d_gene: -

CDR3nt: TGCAGTGCTAGCAGTTCTAGCGGGAGCAATGAGCAGTTCTTC
CDR3aa: CSASSSSGSNEQFF
v_gene: TRBV20-1
abundance: -
j_gene: TRBJ2-1
len: 14
d_gene: TRBD2

CDR3nt: TGCGCCAGCAGCGTCATGGGGGGGGCTGGCACTGAAGCTTTCTTT
CDR3aa: CASSVMGGAGTEAFF
v_gene: TRBV10-2
abundance: -
j_gene: TRBJ1-1
len: 15
d_gene: -

CDR3nt: TGCGCCAGCTCCTCATCGGGACTAGCGGGGAGCACAGATACGCAGTATTTT
CDR3aa: CASSSSGLAGSTDTQYF
v_gene: TRBV4-3
abundance: -
j_gene: TRBJ2-3
len: 17
d_gene: TRBD2

CDR3nt: TGTGCCAGCAGTGAAGCGCAACTAGCGGGGGGATTTTTC
CDR3aa: CASSEAQLAGGFF
v_gene: TRBV6-1
abundance: few
j_gene: TRBJ2-1
len: 13
d_gene: TRBD2

CDR3nt: TGCAGCGTTGACTGGGGGTTAAACACTGAAGCTTTCTTT
CDR3aa: CSVDWGLNTEAFF
v_gene: TRBV29-1
abundance: -
j_gene: TRBJ1-1
len: 13
d_gene: -

CDR3nt: TGTGCCACTGCGGACGGGGGGGCCAAAAACATTCAGTACTTC
CDR3aa: CATADGGAKNIQYF
v_gene: TRBV15
abundance: few
j_gene: TRBJ2-4
len: 14
d_gene: TRBD2

CDR3nt: TGTGCCACCAGCAGCGGCGGGGGAGGCACAGATACGCAGTATTTT
CDR3aa: CATSSGGGGTDTQYF
v_gene: TRBV15
abundance: -
j_gene: TRBJ2-3
len: 15
d_gene: TRBD2

CDR3nt: TGTGCCAGCAGCACCTATAAAGGCTACGAGCAGTACTTC
CDR3aa: CASSTYKGYEQYF
v_gene: TRBV6-6
abundance: few
j_gene: TRBJ2-7
len: 13
d_gene: -

CDR3nt: TGTGCCTGGGGGTCTCCTGGCCACACAGATACGCAGTATTTT
CDR3aa: CAWGSPGHTDTQYF
v_gene: TRBV30
abundance: -
j_gene: TRBJ2-3
len: 14
d_gene: -

CDR3nt: TGTGCCAGCAGCTCGGGACTAGCGGGAGGGCCTGGCAAAAACATTCAGTACTTC
CDR3aa: CASSSGLAGGPGKNIQYF
v_gene: TRBV14
abundance: -
j_gene: TRBJ2-4
len: 18
d_gene: TRBD2

CDR3nt: TGCAGTGCTAGAGGGTACACAGGGAACCAAGAGACCCAGTACTTC
CDR3aa: CSARGYTGNQETQYF
v_gene: TRBV20-1
abundance: -
j_gene: TRBJ2-5
len: 15
d_gene: -

CDR3nt: TGCGCCAGCAGCTCATATACAGGGGTAGGCTACAATGAGCAGTTCTTC
CDR3aa: CASSSYTGVGYNEQFF
v_gene: TRBV5-1
abundance: few
j_gene: TRBJ2-1
len: 16
d_gene: TRBD1

CDR3nt: TGTGCCAGCAGGCTCGCGGGAGGGGGGACAGATACGCAGTATTTT
CDR3aa: CASRLAGGGTDTQYF
v_gene: TRBV12-3/TRBV12-4
abundance: -
j_gene: TRBJ2-3
len: 15
d_gene: TRBD2

CDR3nt: TGTGCCAGCAGTCAGACCGGGACAGAGGATACAGATACGCAGTATTTT
CDR3aa: CASSQTGTEDTDTQYF
v_gene: TRBV12-3/TRBV12-4
abundance: many
j_gene: TRBJ2-3
len: 16
d_gene: TRBD1

CDR3nt: TGTGCCAGCAGGTCGGGAACCACCTACGAGCAGTACTTC
CDR3aa: CASRSGTTYEQYF
v_gene: TRBV7-2
abundance: -
j_gene: TRBJ2-7
len: 13
d_gene: -

CDR3nt: TGTGCCAGCAGCCAGGGACGGAGCTCTGGAAACACCATATATTTT
CDR3aa: CASSQGRSSGNTIYF
v_gene: TRBV11-3
abundance: -
j_gene: TRBJ1-3
len: 15
d_gene: -

CDR3nt: TGTGCCAGCAGCTTTGACAGGCACTATGGCTACACCTTC
CDR3aa: CASSFDRHYGYTF
v_gene: TRBV7-9
abundance: -
j_gene: TRBJ1-2
len: 13
d_gene: -

CDR3nt: TGTGCCAGCAGCCTCGGGCTGTCCCGCACAGATACGCAGTATTTT
CDR3aa: CASSLGLSRTDTQYF
v_gene: TRBV11-2
abundance: -
j_gene: TRBJ2-3
len: 15
d_gene: -

CDR3nt: TGTGCCAGCAGCTTAGAACCAGGCACGAACACCGGGGAGCTGTTTTTT
CDR3aa: CASSLEPGTNTGELFF
v_gene: TRBV7-9
abundance: few
j_gene: TRBJ2-2
len: 16
d_gene: -

CDR3nt: TGTGCCAGCAGTTTAAACAGGGGGAACACTGAAGCTTTCTTT
CDR3aa: CASSLNRGNTEAFF
v_gene: TRBV27
abundance: -
j_gene: TRBJ1-1
len: 14
d_gene: TRBD1

CDR3nt: TGTGCCAGCAGCTGGACTAGCGGGACCTCCAATGAGCAGTTCTTC
CDR3aa: CASSWTSGTSNEQFF
v_gene: TRBV7-9
abundance: few
j_gene: TRBJ2-1
len: 15
d_gene: TRBD2

CDR3nt: TGTGCCAGCAGTGTGACAGTTGCAACTAATGAAAAACTGTTTTTT
CDR3aa: CASSVTVATNEKLFF
v_gene: TRBV12-3/TRBV12-4
abundance: few
j_gene: TRBJ1-4
len: 15
d_gene: -

CDR3nt: TGTGCCAGCAGCCCCGTCTGGGCGGGAGACAATGAGCAGTTCTTC
CDR3aa: CASSPVWAGDNEQFF
v_gene: TRBV28
abundance: many
j_gene: TRBJ2-1
len: 15
d_gene: TRBD2

CDR3nt: TGTGCCAGCAGCCAAGTGTGGAGCGGGGAAGAGACCCAGTACTTC
CDR3aa: CASSQVWSGEETQYF
v_gene: TRBV4-2
abundance: -
j_gene: TRBJ2-5
len: 15
d_gene: TRBD2

CDR3nt: TGTGCCAGCAGCGTAGACGGGACTAGCGGGAGCGATGAGCAGTTCTTC
CDR3aa: CASSVDGTSGSDEQFF
v_gene: TRBV9
abundance: -
j_gene: TRBJ2-1
len: 16
d_gene: TRBD2

CDR3nt: TGTGCCAGCAGCGCCGGCACAGGGATTAATGAAAAACTGTTTTTT
CDR3aa: CASSAGTGINEKLFF
v_gene: TRBV12-3/TRBV12-4
abundance: -
j_gene: TRBJ1-4
len: 15
d_gene: -

CDR3nt: TGTGCCACCCGGGGGGGCTCGAATACGCAGTATTTT
CDR3aa: CATRGGSNTQYF
v_gene: TRBV10-3
abundance: few
j_gene: TRBJ2-3
len: 12
d_gene: TRBD2

CDR3nt: TGCAGTGCTAGAGATAGCGCCATCCACGAGCAGTACTTC
CDR3aa: CSARDSAIHEQYF
v_gene: TRBV20-1
abundance: -
j_gene: TRBJ2-7
len: 13
d_gene: -

CDR3nt: TGTGCCAGCAGCCCTCTAGTTGGCGGGCGGTCGGAGGAGACCCAGTACTTC
CDR3aa: CASSPLVGGRSEETQYF
v_gene: TRBV6-1
abundance: few
j_gene: TRBJ2-5
len: 17
d_gene: -

CDR3nt: TGTGCCACCAGTGCGACAGGGGGTCAAGGTGAGCAGTTCTTC
CDR3aa: CATSATGGQGEQFF
v_gene: TRBV24-1
abundance: -
j_gene: TRBJ2-1
len: 14
d_gene: TRBD1

CDR3nt: TGTGCCAGCAGCCCCCTCAGGGGGCGAAGGGCTGAAGCTTTCTTT
CDR3aa: CASSPLRGRRAEAFF
v_gene: TRBV7-9
abundance: few
j_gene: TRBJ1-1
len: 15
d_gene: TRBD1

CDR3nt: TGCAGTGCTCGGGGTATGGATTCACCCCTCCACTTT
CDR3aa: CSARGMDSPLHF
v_gene: TRBV20-1
abundance: -
j_gene: TRBJ1-6
len: 12
d_gene: -

CDR3nt: TGTGCCAGCAGTGCTTTCGGGGGGACAAAGACCCAGTACTTC
CDR3aa: CASSAFGGTKTQYF
v_gene: TRBV6-1
abundance: many
j_gene: TRBJ2-5
len: 14
d_gene: -

CDR3nt: TGCAGTGCCCGGACAGCTAATCAGCCCCAGCATTTT
CDR3aa: CSARTANQPQHF
v_gene: TRBV20-1
abundance: -
j_gene: TRBJ1-5
len: 12
d_gene: -

CDR3nt: TGCGCCAGCAGCACAACCGGTGGATTGGCAGATACGCAGTATTTT
CDR3aa: CASSTTGGLADTQYF
v_gene: TRBV5-1
abundance: few
j_gene: TRBJ2-3
len: 15
d_gene: -

CDR3nt: TGTGCCAGCAGCTTAGAGTATATAAAGGACTATGGCTACACCTTC
CDR3aa: CASSLEYIKDYGYTF
v_gene: TRBV7-2
abundance: once
j_gene: TRBJ1-2
len: 15
d_gene: -

CDR3nt: TGTGCCAGCAGCCGTATTGGGAACTACGAGCAGTACTTC
CDR3aa: CASSRIGNYEQYF
v_gene: TRBV7-2
abundance: few
j_gene: TRBJ2-7
len: 13
d_gene: -

CDR3nt: TGCGCCAGCAGCTTAACCCAGGGACGGCTATACGAGCAGTACTTC
CDR3aa: CASSLTQGRLYEQYF
v_gene: TRBV5-1
abundance: few
j_gene: TRBJ2-7
len: 15
d_gene: -

CDR3nt: TGTGCCAGCAGCCAAGATCGCCCGGGAAGCACCGGGGAGCTGTTTTTT
CDR3aa: CASSQDRPGSTGELFF
v_gene: TRBV4-2
abundance: -
j_gene: TRBJ2-2
len: 16
d_gene: -

CDR3nt: TGTGCCAGCAGCTTAAGGGCGGGAGGGCAGAACAATGAGCAGTTCTTC
CDR3aa: CASSLRAGGQNNEQFF
v_gene: TRBV7-2
abundance: -
j_gene: TRBJ2-1
len: 16
d_gene: TRBD2

CDR3nt: TGTGCCATCAGCCGGACTAGCGGGGGAGATACGCAGTATTTT
CDR3aa: CAISRTSGGDTQYF
v_gene: TRBV10-3
abundance: few
j_gene: TRBJ2-3
len: 14
d_gene: TRBD2

CDR3nt: TGCAGTGCTATTAGGGGGCACACCGGGGAGCTGTTTTTT
CDR3aa: CSAIRGHTGELFF
v_gene: TRBV20-1
abundance: few
j_gene: TRBJ2-2
len: 13
d_gene: TRBD1

CDR3nt: TGCAGTGCAACTGACAGGGGCGCCTACGAGCAGTACTTC
CDR3aa: CSATDRGAYEQYF
v_gene: TRBV20-1
abundance: -
j_gene: TRBJ2-7
len: 13
d_gene: TRBD1

CDR3nt: TGTGCCAGCAGCGTAGTGGGCTACTATGGCTACACCTTC
CDR3aa: CASSVVGYYGYTF
v_gene: TRBV9
abundance: -
j_gene: TRBJ1-2
len: 13
d_gene: -

CDR3nt: TGTGCCTGGAGTGTAGGGACTAGTCTGAACATTCAGTACTTC
CDR3aa: CAWSVGTSLNIQYF
v_gene: TRBV30
abundance: -
j_gene: TRBJ2-4
len: 14
d_gene: TRBD2